This TCR beta chain was identified in a study of T cell responses to AZD1222 COVID-19 vaccine. A note on this clone: Its antigen is still unknown.

Study results and caveats: The donors showed a predominance of white British ancestry and of females, with possible underestimation of clonal diversity.

Germline V CDR1 and CDR2: MNHEY, SVGAGI. Between the trimmed V and J ends, which lost 5 bases and 9 bases, there was a span of 14 bases. This CDR3 has 14 amino acids. Here immunoSEQ multiplex PCR was the method, and the copy in TCRdb shows in-frame clones only, minus some. Among approximately 100,000 clones listed, over 75% were seen once. The clonotype was recovered from an adult in good health. This chain joins TRBV6-5 and TRBJ1-6; TRBD1 might be the D (6 bases). Sequencing used peripheral blood, obtained on day 0 of MenACWY control vaccination. This chain's CDR3 is CASSNGQLGSPLHF. The CDR3 DNA sequence: TGTGCCAGCAGTAACGGACAGCTCGGTTCACCCCTCCACTTT.